In its sample, the clone carrying this TCR beta chain was seen once. The antigen is not known. This sample is drawn from a study of shared clonotypes between healthy human individuals. Using immunoSEQ multiplex PCR, the repertoire was profiled, and TCRdb retains in-frame clones only, with some absent. Of some 2 million clones in the sample, 85% to 95% are singletons; the top ten hold 1.2%. Germline loops: CDR1 MGHRA, CDR2 YSYEKL. The CDR3 runs 17 residues. With 0 bases removed from V and 3 bases from J, the gap between germline ends came to 18 bases. Study results and caveats: Genetic and exposure-history diversity was limited by the few donors. Inspection by rarefaction showed sorted-subset sequencing to be incomplete despite large depth. Generation of non-shared clonotypes was less probable than generation of clonotypes shared by all four donors.

CD8 cells classed as naive were CD45RO-negative and positively selected for CCR7, excluding terminally differentiated effector memory CD45RA+ cells. The V call is TRBV4-1, the J call TRBJ2-7; D possibly corresponds to TRBD1 (7 bases). This TCR was recovered from a man aged 18 to 30 in good health. The specimen was naive CD8+ T cells sorted from blood. In DNA, the CDR3 is TGCGCCAGCAGCCAAGATATATTGACAGGGACTTACTACGAGCAGTACTTC. Encoded protein: CASSQDILTGTYYEQYF.